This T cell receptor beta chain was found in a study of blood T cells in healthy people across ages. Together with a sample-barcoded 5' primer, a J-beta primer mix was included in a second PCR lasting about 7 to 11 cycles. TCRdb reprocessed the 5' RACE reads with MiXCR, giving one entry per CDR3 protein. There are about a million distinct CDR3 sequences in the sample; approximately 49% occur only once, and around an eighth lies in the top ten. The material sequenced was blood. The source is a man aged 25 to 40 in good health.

CDR3 nucleotide sequence: TGTGCCAGCTCACCTGCGACCTCTGGAAACACCATATATTTT. It encodes CASSPATSGNTIYF. The chain carries TRBV18 and TRBJ1-3; D uncertain. The CDR3 totals 14 residues. The germline V gene has CDR1 KGHSH and CDR2 LQKENI. Trimming removed 3 bases at V and 0 bases at J, with 6 bases between.